Each of the 23 T cell receptor beta chains below was sequenced from the same sample in a study of blood T cell repertoires in COVID-19. TCRdb keeps only in-frame clones here, not all; method: immunoSEQ multiplex PCR. The sample has approximately 440,000 clones; 70% to 90% are singletons. The specimen sequenced was peripheral blood. Receptors were obtained from a woman aged 45-65 years with COVID-19, enrolled during active disease.

Of note for this clone: The sample contains more than one DNA sequence encoding this CDR3. J is TRBJ1-1 and V is TRBV6-5, with a weak D call TRBD1 (5 bases). The CDR3 spans 13 residues. Germline CDR1 reads MNHEY; CDR2 reads SVGAGI. V lost 6 bases and J 1 base, leaving 9 bases between the germline ends. CDR3 DNA sequence: TGTGCCAGCAGCCTAACAGGGAACACTGAAGCTTTCTTT. Translation: CASSLTGNTEAFF.

The chain links TRBV4-1 to TRBJ1-3; weak D call: TRBD1 (5 bases). Germline CDR1 is MGHRA and CDR2 is YSYEKL. Trimming took 2 bases from V and 0 from J, leaving 17 bases between them. The CDR3 extends over 18 amino acids. The CDR3 protein is CASSQRGANRLSGNTIYF. CDR3 DNA: TGCGCCAGCAGCCAAAGAGGTGCCAACAGGCTCTCTGGAAACACCATATATTTT.

The chain employs TRBV4-1 and TRBJ2-1; possible D gene TRBD2, 6 bases. V shed 4 bases and J shed 8 bases, with 18 bases lying between them. Per the germline V gene, CDR1 is MGHRA and CDR2 is YSYEKL. The CDR3 sequence is 15 residues long. CDR3 loop: CASSLGGLPGDEQFF. CDR3 coding DNA: TGCGCCAGCAGCCTCGGGGGACTCCCCGGCGATGAGCAGTTCTTC.

The rearrangement links TRBV12-3 or TRBV12-4 to TRBJ2-7; 10 bases map to TRBD2. With 5 bases clipped from V and 2 bases from J, the junction kept 0 bases outside the gene matches. The CDR3 length is 13 residues. The CDR3 DNA reads TGTGCCAGCAGTGGGACTAGCGCCTACGAGCAGTACTTC. This encodes CASSGTSAYEQYF.

The chain is built from TRBV5-5 and TRBJ1-4; no firm D call. The V gene's germline CDR1 is SGHKS and CDR2 YYEKEE (reference sequence). The CDR3 spans 16 residues. V was cut by 4 bases and J by 7 bases, with 20 bases left in between. The CDR3 region is CASSLVWAGEGEKLFF. The CDR3 DNA sequence: TGTGCCAGCAGCCTGGTTTGGGCCGGCGAGGGTGAAAAACTGTTTTTT. Filled out from reference TRBV5-5 and TRBJ1-4, the complete variable domain reads DAGVTQSPTHLIKTRGQQVTLRCSPISGHKSVSWYQQVLGQGPQFIFQYYEKEERGRGNFPDRFSARQFPNYSSELNVNALLLGDSALYLCASSLVWAGEGEKLFFGSGTQLSVL.

The chain uses TRBV7-9 and TRBJ1-2; D ambiguous. Per germline, CDR1 SEHNR and CDR2 FQNEAQ (reference sequence). The CDR3 spans 15 residues. Trimming left V 4 bases short and J 2 bases short, with 14 bases between. CDR3 DNA: TGTGCCAGCAGCTCCCTGCGGGGAGGAAACTATGGCTACACCTTC. Residues: CASSSLRGGNYGYTF.

In its sample, this clone was seen a few times. This sequence joins TRBV11-2 and TRBJ2-3, with no clear D. This CDR3 spans 14 amino acids. Per the germline V gene, CDR1 is SGHAT and CDR2 is FQNNGV. Trimming pared 0 bases from V and 0 bases from J, leaving 4 bases between. CDR3 DNA sequence: TGTGCCAGCAGCTTAGACCTGAGCACAGATACGCAGTATTTT. Amino acids: CASSLDLSTDTQYF. The entire variable domain, with the rest obtained from reference TRBV11-2 and TRBJ2-3, is as follows: EAGVAQSPRYKIIEKRQSVAFWCNPISGHATLYWYQQILGQGPKLLIQFQNNGVVDDSQLPKDRFSAERLKGVDSTLKIQPAKLEDSAVYLCASSLDLSTDTQYFGPGTRLTVL.

The chain uses TRBV5-5 and TRBJ2-7; D might be TRBD2 (5 bases). Germline assignment: CDR1 SGHKS and CDR2 YYEKEE (reference sequence). Trimming took 0 bases from V and 6 from J, leaving 10 bases between them. CDR3 length equals 13 residues. CDR3 loop: CASSLVPEGEQYF. CDR3 sequence (DNA): TGTGCCAGCAGCTTGGTCCCCGAGGGCGAGCAGTACTTC.

The rearrangement links TRBV6-5 to TRBJ1-5; 7 bases align to TRBD1. The CDR3 spans 15 residues. Germline values: CDR1 MNHEY, CDR2 SVGAGI. Unmatched junction bases numbered 3, after V lost 0 bases and J lost 4 bases. This CDR3 reads CASSYSRDSNQPQHF. The CDR3 DNA reads as TGTGCCAGCAGTTACTCCCGGGACAGTAATCAGCCCCAGCATTTT.

This chain joins TRBV6-5 and TRBJ2-2; 7 positions agree with TRBD1. V lost 6 bases and J lost 4; bases outside the gene matches: 5. The CDR3 is 14 residues long. Germline-derived CDR1 and CDR2 are MNHEY and SVGAGI. CDR3 nucleotides: TGTGCCAGCAGATCGGGACAGCGCACCGGGGAGCTGTTTTTT. Its protein product is CASRSGQRTGELFF.

The J gene is TRBJ1-3, the V gene TRBV5-4; 9 positions match TRBD1. With 4 bases clipped from V and 6 bases from J, the junction kept 8 bases outside the gene matches. CDR3 length: 15 residues. Germline CDR1 reads SGHNT; CDR2 reads YYREEE (reference sequence). CDR3 bases: TGTGCCAGCAGCGTTTACAGGGGGCCGGAAAACACCATATATTTT. It encodes CASSVYRGPENTIYF.

The count of this clone is one. This chain uses TRBV2 with TRBJ1-1, with a weak D call TRBD1 (6 bases). Trimming stripped 4 bases from V and 7 bases from J, with 19 bases between. Looked up from germline, CDR1 is SNHLY and CDR2 is FYNNEI. This CDR3 has 15 amino acids. The chain's CDR3 is CASSGVGPRGSEAFF. In nucleotides, the CDR3 is TGTGCCAGCAGTGGTGTAGGACCCAGGGGCAGTGAAGCTTTCTTT.

CDR3 sequence reads: CASSTPGEGPIAYEQYF. The CDR3 coding sequence is TGTGCCAGCAGTACCCCGGGGGAGGGACCGATAGCCTACGAGCAGTACTTC. The J gene is TRBJ2-7, the V gene TRBV2, with 7 bases that match TRBD2. Looked up from germline, CDR1 is SNHLY and CDR2 is FYNNEI. This CDR3 has 17 amino acids. V gave up 5 bases and J gave up 2 bases; unmatched junction bases: 15.

The chain couples TRBV5-1 to TRBJ1-1; D is possibly TRBD1 (6 bases). The CDR3 length is 14 residues. Germline assignment: CDR1 SGHRS and CDR2 YFSETQ. V lost 7 bases and J lost 7, with 20 bases in between. CDR3 DNA: TGCGCCAGCGGCCGAGGGGGGGCCGGCGGTGAAGCTTTCTTT. Protein: CASGRGGAGGEAFF.

This clone was seen a few times. This chain joins TRBV30 and TRBJ2-7, with TRBD2 matching over 11 bases. The germline V gene has CDR1 GTSNPN and CDR2 SVGIG (reference sequence). The CDR3 loop spans 18 amino acids. V dropped 3 bases and J dropped 3; count of bases not matched to a gene: 16. Written as DNA, the CDR3 is TGTGCCTGGAGCGCCGGGGGGACTAGCGGAATAAAGGGCTACGAGCAGTACTTC. This translates into CAWSAGGTSGIKGYEQYF. Looking up the rest from reference TRBV30 and TRBJ2-7 gives the full variable domain: SQTIHQWPATLVQPVGSPLSLECTVEGTSNPNLYWYRQAAGRGLQLLFYSVGIGQISSEVPQNLSASRPQDRQFILSSKKLLLSDSGFYLCAWSAGGTSGIKGYEQYFGPGTRLTVT.

This sequence joins TRBV3-1 (or the pseudogene TRBV3-2) and TRBJ1-1, with D perhaps matching TRBD1 (5 bases). Trimming stripped 0 bases from V and 1 base from J, with 9 bases between. CDR3 length: 15 amino acids. From germline, CDR1 is LGHDT and CDR2 YNNKEL (reference sequence). Here the CDR3 DNA reads TGTGCCAGCAGCCAAGAGGGCAGGGCGAACACTGAAGCTTTCTTT. Translating it yields CASSQEGRANTEAFF.

The chain uses TRBV9 and TRBJ2-5, with D unresolved. This CDR3 contains 14 residues. The V end was cut by 3 bases, the J end by 4 bases, with 13 bases between. CDR1 is SGDLS, CDR2 YYNGEE, per germline. The CDR3 protein is CASSGGGMRETQYF. Written as DNA, the CDR3 is TGTGCCAGCAGCGGAGGTGGAATGAGAGAGACCCAGTACTTC.

The V and J genes are TRBV12-2 and TRBJ2-3; the tabulated D call, TRBD1, remains unverified against the DNA. TRBV12-2 is a pseudogene segment. The CDR3 is 15 residues long. CDR3 protein: CASRYGQGAPDTQYF. The CDR3 DNA sequence: TGTGCAAGTCGCTACGGACAGGGGGCCCCAGATACGCAGTATTTT.

The CDR3 reads CASSQDGQGAITEAFF. In DNA form, the CDR3 reads TGTGCCAGCAGCCAAGATGGACAGGGGGCGATCACTGAAGCTTTCTTT. V is TRBV3-1 (or the pseudogene TRBV3-2) and J is TRBJ1-1; 11 bases are a match to TRBD1. With 0 bases clipped from V and 4 bases from J, the junction kept 4 bases outside the gene matches. The CDR3 consists of 16 residues. The germline CDR1 and CDR2 sequences are LGHDT and YNNKEL (reference sequence).

The chain has TRBV6-4 and TRBJ2-3; 7 bases line up with TRBD2. This CDR3 region has 15 residues. Trimming removed 2 bases from V and 0 bases from J; junction bases left unmatched: 2. Per the germline V gene, CDR1 is MRHNA and CDR2 is SNTAGT. CDR3 residues: CASSDVAGSTDTQYF. The CDR3, as DNA: TGTGCCAGCAGTGACGTAGCGGGTAGCACAGATACGCAGTATTTT.

The chain has TRBV9 and TRBJ1-2, with 10 bases fitting TRBD1. The CDR3 has 16 amino acids. Trimming cost V 3 bases and J 7 bases; bases outside gene matches: 12. Per germline, CDR1 SGDLS and CDR2 YYNGEE. The CDR3 loop is CASSGGSGTGEGGYTF. DNA for the CDR3: TGTGCCAGCAGCGGGGGGTCCGGGACAGGGGAAGGTGGCTACACCTTC.

The rearrangement joins TRBV5-4 to TRBJ2-7; 7 positions match TRBD1. V lost 4 bases, J lost 4 bases, and 5 bases stayed unmatched. This CDR3 has 13 amino acids. Germline-derived CDR1 and CDR2 are SGHNT and YYREEE (reference sequence). The CDR3 DNA reads as TGTGCCAGCAGCATCGGACAGGCATACGAGCAGTACTTC. Translation gives CASSIGQAYEQYF.

The chain has TRBV7-9 and TRBJ1-1; the match to TRBD1 covers 7 bases. The CDR3 contains 13 residues. Unmatched junction bases numbered 4, after V lost 1 base and J lost 8 bases. Germline V gene lookup returns CDR1 SEHNR and CDR2 FQNEAQ (reference sequence). CDR3 region: CASSLGTGPEAFF. The CDR3 nucleotides are TGTGCCAGCAGCTTAGGGACAGGTCCAGAAGCTTTCTTT.